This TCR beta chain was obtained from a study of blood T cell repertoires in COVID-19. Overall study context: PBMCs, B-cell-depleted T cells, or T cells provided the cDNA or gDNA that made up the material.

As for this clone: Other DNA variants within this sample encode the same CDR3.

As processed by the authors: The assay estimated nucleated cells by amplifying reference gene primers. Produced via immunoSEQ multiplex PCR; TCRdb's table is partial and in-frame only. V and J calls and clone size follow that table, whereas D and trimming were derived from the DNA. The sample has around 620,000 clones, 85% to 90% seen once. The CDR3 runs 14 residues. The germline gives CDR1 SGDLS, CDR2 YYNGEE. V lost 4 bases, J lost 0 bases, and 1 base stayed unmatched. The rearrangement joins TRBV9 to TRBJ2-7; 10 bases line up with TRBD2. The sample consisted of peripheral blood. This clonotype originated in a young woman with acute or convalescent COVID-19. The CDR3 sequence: CASSPSGSSYEQYF. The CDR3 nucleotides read TGTGCCAGCAGCCCTAGCGGGAGCTCCTACGAGCAGTACTTC.